This T cell receptor beta chain is drawn from a study of T cells in Graves' hyperthyroidism and ophthalmopathy. Across the study: Once the initial diagnosis was made, peripheral blood was obtained before any treatment.

Findings and limits, study-wide: Blood shared most expanded thyroid clonotypes above 0.001.

What was amplified from RNA transcripts were TCR beta CDR3 regions. The study used the HTBI primer set for a first-round RT-PCR of the TCR CDR3. TCRdb analysed the multiplex PCR reads with MiXCR anew, one entry per CDR3 protein. The table has hundreds of thousands of distinct CDR3 sequences, approximately 14% seen once. Only a few counts were recorded for this clonotype. Its specificity is not known. With 4 bases clipped from V and 5 bases from J, the junction kept 6 bases outside the gene matches. CDR3 length equals 16 residues. Per germline, CDR1 SEHNR and CDR2 FQNEAQ (reference sequence). The sequencing input was blood. The chain joins TRBV7-9 to TRBJ2-3; 13 bases line up with TRBD2. The TCR originated in a woman in her late teens or twenties with Graves' hyperthyroidism. The chain's CDR3 is CASSSLAGGPEDTQYF. The CDR3 bases are TGTGCCAGCAGCTCACTAGCGGGAGGGCCTGAAGATACGCAGTATTTT.